This T cell receptor beta chain was recovered during a study of T-cell reconstitution after alpha-beta-depleted transplantation in children. Study-wide results and caveats: Some patients' high day-60 TCRbeta diversity was traced to surviving recipient T cells and thymic progenitors. A year had passed since transplant, and T-cell counts and diversity by then came mostly from newly produced T cells. By about two months after transplant, alpha-beta T cells reportedly arose from several hundred graft clones that had expanded.

Library preparation (for TCRbeta) was performed with unique molecular identifiers. Via MiXCR, TCRdb re-called the PCR reads, giving one row per CDR3 protein. The sample has hundreds of thousands of distinct CDR3 sequences; around 12% are singletons. This clonotype has a count of ten or more. The antigen remains unidentified. The receptor comes from a girl aged 2 to 10 with congenital amegakaryocytic thrombocytopenia, due to receive a stem cell transplant. The source material was PBMCs, sampled before TCRalphabeta/CD19-depleted stem cell transplant.

For the CDR3, the DNA is TGCAGTGTTAAGGAGGACAGGGGCGATAATGAGCAGTTCTTC. Protein: CSVKEDRGDNEQFF. The chain has TRBV20-1 and TRBJ2-1; TRBD1 agrees at 9 bases. Germline V gene data show CDR1 as DFQATT and CDR2 as SNEGSKA (reference sequence). V lost 7 bases, J lost 7 bases, and 11 bases stayed unmatched. The CDR3 is 14 residues long.